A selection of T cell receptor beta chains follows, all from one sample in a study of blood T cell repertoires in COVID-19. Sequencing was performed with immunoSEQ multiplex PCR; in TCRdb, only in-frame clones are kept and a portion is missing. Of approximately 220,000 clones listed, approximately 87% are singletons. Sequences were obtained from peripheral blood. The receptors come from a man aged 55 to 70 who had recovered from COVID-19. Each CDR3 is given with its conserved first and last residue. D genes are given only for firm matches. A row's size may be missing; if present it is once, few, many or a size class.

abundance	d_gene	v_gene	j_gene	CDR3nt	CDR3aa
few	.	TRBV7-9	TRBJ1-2	TGTGCCAGCAGCCGAGAGATCTATGGCTACACCTTC	CASSREIYGYTF
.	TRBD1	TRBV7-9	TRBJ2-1	TGTGCCAGCAGCGAGACAGGGACAGTGCGCAATGAGCAGTTCTTC	CASSETGTVRNEQFF
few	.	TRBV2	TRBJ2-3	TGTGCCAGCAGAGGAAGACAGGCTTTGGGGCCAGATACGCAGTATTTT	CASRGRQALGPDTQYF
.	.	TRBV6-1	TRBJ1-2	TGTGCCAGCAGTGAGGGGATCCAGGGCGGCTATGGCTACACCTTC	CASSEGIQGGYGYTF
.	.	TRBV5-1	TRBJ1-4	TGCGCCAGCAGCTCGCGCGGGGGCGCGGATGAAAAACTGTTTTTT	CASSSRGGADEKLFF
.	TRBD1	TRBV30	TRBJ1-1	TGTGCCTGGAGCACGGGACAGTCGTATACTGAAGCTTTCTTT	CAWSTGQSYTEAFF
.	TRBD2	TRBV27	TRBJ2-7	TGTGCCAGCAGTGGGACTAGCGGCTACGAGCAGTACTTC	CASSGTSGYEQYF
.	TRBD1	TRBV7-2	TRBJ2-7	TGTGCCAGCAGTTATGACAGGGGGGATTACGAGCAGTACTTC	CASSYDRGDYEQYF
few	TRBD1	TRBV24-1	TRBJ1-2	TGTGCCACCAGTGATGACAGGGGAGGCTATGGCTACACCTTC	CATSDDRGGYGYTF
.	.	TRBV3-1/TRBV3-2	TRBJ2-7	TGTGCCAGCAGCCACACCTCGCGGGGCTCCTACGAGCAGTACTTC	CASSHTSRGSYEQYF
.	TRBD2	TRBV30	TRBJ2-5	TGTGCCTGGAGTTTAGCGGGAGGTGAGACCCAGTACTTC	CAWSLAGGETQYF
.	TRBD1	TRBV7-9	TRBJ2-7	TGTGCCAGCAGCAAAAGTGGGACAGGGGTATACGAGCAGTACTTC	CASSKSGTGVYEQYF
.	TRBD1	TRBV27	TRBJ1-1	TGTGCCAGCAGTTTTCAGGGGGCAAACACTGAAGCTTTCTTT	CASSFQGANTEAFF
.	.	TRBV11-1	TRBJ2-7	TGTGCCAGCAGTTCCCGGGCGCAGGGGAACGAGCAGTACTTC	CASSSRAQGNEQYF
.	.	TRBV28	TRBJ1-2	TGTGCCAGCAGTTTCGGGGTCCAAGGTGGCTACACCTTC	CASSFGVQGGYTF
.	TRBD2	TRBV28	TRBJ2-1	TGTGCCAGCAGTCCTCACCTGGGAGCGGGAGCCAATGAGCAGTTCTTC	CASSPHLGAGANEQFF
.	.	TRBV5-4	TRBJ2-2	TGTGCCAGCAGCTTAGGGGGGGGAACCGGGGAGCTGTTTTTT	CASSLGGGTGELFF
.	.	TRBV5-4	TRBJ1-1	TGTGCCAGCAGCTTAGAGATGAGCTCTCAGGGGACTGAAGCTTTCTTT	CASSLEMSSQGTEAFF
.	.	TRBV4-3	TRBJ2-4	TGCGCCAGCAGCCAACCTTTCCTAGCCCCTGGAGCCAAAAACATTCAGTACTTC	CASSQPFLAPGAKNIQYF
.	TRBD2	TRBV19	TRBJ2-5	TGTGCCAGTAGGCGAGCTTCGGGGGGAGAGACCCAGTACTTC	CASRRASGGETQYF
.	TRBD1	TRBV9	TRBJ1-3	TGTGCCAGCAGCGGGAGGACAGGGTATCAATTCTCTGGAAACACCATATATTTT	CASSGRTGYQFSGNTIYF
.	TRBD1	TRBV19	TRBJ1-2	TGTGCCAGTAGTACCCCGACAGGGTTCTATGGCTACACCTTC	CASSTPTGFYGYTF
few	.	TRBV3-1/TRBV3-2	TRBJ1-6	TGTGCCAGCAGCCAAGGGCAGGGGTTTTCCCTCCACTTT	CASSQGQGFSLHF
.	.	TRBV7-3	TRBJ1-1	TGTGCCAGCAGCCCCGAGCGGGGTAACACTGAAGCTTTCTTT	CASSPERGNTEAFF
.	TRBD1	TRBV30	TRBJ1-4	TGTGCCTGGAGTGTCGGTGGGACAGGGGATGAAAAACTGTTTTTT	CAWSVGGTGDEKLFF
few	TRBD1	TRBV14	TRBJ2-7	TGTGCCAGCAGCCTATCCTCGACAGGGAGTTACGAGCAGTACTTC	CASSLSSTGSYEQYF
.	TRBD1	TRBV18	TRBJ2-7	TGTGCCAGCTCACCACCGACAGGGGGACACGAGCAGTACTTC	CASSPPTGGHEQYF
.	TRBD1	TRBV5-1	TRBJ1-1	TGCGCCAGCAGCCCCGACAGGGGTCGGGGGAACACTGAAGCTTTCTTT	CASSPDRGRGNTEAFF
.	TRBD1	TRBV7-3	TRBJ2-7	TGTGCCAGCAGCTCCAAGGGGGGACAGGGCCCCTACGAGCAGTACTTC	CASSSKGGQGPYEQYF
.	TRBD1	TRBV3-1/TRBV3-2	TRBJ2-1	TGTGCCAGCAGCGCCCGCGGGACAGGATACAATGAGCAGTTCTTC	CASSARGTGYNEQFF
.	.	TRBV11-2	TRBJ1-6	TGTGCCAGCAGCTTGGAGGGAGGGAGATCACCCCTCCACTTT	CASSLEGGRSPLHF
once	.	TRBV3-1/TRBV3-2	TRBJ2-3	TGTGCCAGCAGCCCCACTGGGGGGATAACGCAGTATTTT	CASSPTGGITQYF
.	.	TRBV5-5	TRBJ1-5	TGTGCCAGCAGCTTTGGGACTACGGGTAATCAGCCCCAGCATTTT	CASSFGTTGNQPQHF
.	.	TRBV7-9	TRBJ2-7	TGTGCCAGCAGCCCCCGAGGGATCCAGTCTCGCGAGCAGTACTTC	CASSPRGIQSREQYF
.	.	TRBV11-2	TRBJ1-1	TGTGCCAGCAGGCCACAGGGCCGCACTGAAGCTTTCTTT	CASRPQGRTEAFF
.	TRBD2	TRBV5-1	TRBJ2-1	TGCGCCAGCAGCTTGGCACCGGGAGGGCCCAATGAGCAGTTCTTC	CASSLAPGGPNEQFF
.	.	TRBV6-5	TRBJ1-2	TGTGCCAGCAGGGAGCGAAGCCCTCTTTATGGCTACACCTTC	CASRERSPLYGYTF
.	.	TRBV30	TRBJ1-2	TGTGCCTGGCGACAACCCGGATCTGTCTGGGGCTACACCTTC	CAWRQPGSVWGYTF
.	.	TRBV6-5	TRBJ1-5	TGTGCCAGCAGGCGACAGATCAATCAGCCCCAGCATTTT	CASRRQINQPQHF
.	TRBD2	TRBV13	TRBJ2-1	TGTGCCAGCAGCCCTACTAGCGGGAGGTTTAATGAGCAGTTCTTC	CASSPTSGRFNEQFF